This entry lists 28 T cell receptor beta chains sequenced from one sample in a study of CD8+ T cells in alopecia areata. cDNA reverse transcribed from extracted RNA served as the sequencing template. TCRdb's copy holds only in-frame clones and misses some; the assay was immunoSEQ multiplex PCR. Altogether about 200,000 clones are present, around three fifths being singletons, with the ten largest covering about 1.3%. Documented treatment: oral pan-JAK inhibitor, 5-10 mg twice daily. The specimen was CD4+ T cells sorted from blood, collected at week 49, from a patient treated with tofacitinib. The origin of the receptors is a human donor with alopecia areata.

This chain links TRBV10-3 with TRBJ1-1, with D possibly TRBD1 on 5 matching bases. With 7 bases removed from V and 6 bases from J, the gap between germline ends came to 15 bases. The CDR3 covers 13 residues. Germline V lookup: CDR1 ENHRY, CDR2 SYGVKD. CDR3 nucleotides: TGTGCCATCAAGGACACCTTGGGTGCTGAAGCTTTCTTT. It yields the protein CAIKDTLGAEAFF.

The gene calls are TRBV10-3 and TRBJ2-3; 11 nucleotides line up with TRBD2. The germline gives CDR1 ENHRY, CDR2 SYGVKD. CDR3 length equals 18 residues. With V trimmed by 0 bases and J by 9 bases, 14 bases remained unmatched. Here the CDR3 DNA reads TGTGCCATCAGTGAGTCAAGTCGGGGACTAGCGGACTCGCCAACGCAGTATTTT. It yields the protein CAISESSRGLADSPTQYF.

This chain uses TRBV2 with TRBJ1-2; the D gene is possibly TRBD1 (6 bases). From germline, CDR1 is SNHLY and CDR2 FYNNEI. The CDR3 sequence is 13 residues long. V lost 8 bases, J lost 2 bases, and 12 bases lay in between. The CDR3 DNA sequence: TGTGCCAGCTTCTATCAGGGGAACTATGGCTACACCTTC. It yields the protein CASFYQGNYGYTF.

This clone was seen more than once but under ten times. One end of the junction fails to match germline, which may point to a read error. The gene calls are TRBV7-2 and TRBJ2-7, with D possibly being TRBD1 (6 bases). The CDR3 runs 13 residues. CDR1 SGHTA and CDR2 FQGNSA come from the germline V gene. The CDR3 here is CASSTPRWTALSF. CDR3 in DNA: TGTGCCAGCAGCACACCCCGGTGGACAGCGCTCAGCTTC.

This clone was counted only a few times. In nucleotides, the CDR3 is TGTGCCAGCAACGAAGGTCGGAGCAATCAGCCCCAGCATTTT. Amino acids: CASNEGRSNQPQHF. This chain links TRBV2 with TRBJ1-5, with D unclear. V was cut by 7 bases and J by 1 base, with 11 bases left in between. Looked up from germline, CDR1 is SNHLY and CDR2 is FYNNEI. There are 14 residues in the CDR3.

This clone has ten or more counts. The DNA of the CDR3 is TGTGCCAGCAGGTCACAGGGAACCGGTCAGCCCCAGCATTTT. Its protein product is CASRSQGTGQPQHF. V is TRBV2 and J is TRBJ1-5; a weak D match, TRBD1 (6 bases). V lost 6 bases to trimming and J lost 6 bases, with 15 bases between them. Germline CDR1 is SNHLY and CDR2 is FYNNEI. The CDR3 is 14 amino acids. Filled out from reference TRBV2 and TRBJ1-5, the complete variable domain reads EPEVTQTPSHQVTQMGQEVILRCVPISNHLYFYWYRQILGQKVEFLVSFYNNEISEKSEIFDDQFSVERPDGSNFTLKIRSTKLEDSAMYFCASRSQGTGQPQHFGDGTRLSIL.

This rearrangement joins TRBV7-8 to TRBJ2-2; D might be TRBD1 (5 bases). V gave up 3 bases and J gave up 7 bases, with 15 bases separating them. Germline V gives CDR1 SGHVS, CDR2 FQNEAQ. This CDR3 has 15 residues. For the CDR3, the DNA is TGTGCCAGCAGCTTCCCAGGGCCTGTGGGCGGGGAGCTGTTTTTT. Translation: CASSFPGPVGGELFF. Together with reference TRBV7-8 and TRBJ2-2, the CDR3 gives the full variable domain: GAGVSQSPRYKVAKRGQDVALRCDPISGHVSLFWYQQALGQGPEFLTYFQNEAQLDKSGLPSDRFFAERPEGSVSTLKIQRTQQEDSAVYLCASSFPGPVGGELFFGEGSRLTVL.

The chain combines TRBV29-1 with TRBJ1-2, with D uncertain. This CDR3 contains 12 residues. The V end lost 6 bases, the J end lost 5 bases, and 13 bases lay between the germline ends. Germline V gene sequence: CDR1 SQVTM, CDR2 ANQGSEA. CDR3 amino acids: CSVAGPTYGYTF. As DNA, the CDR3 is TGCAGCGTGGCCGGGCCAACATATGGCTACACCTTC. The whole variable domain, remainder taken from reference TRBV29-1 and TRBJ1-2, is SAVISQKPSRDICQRGTSLTIQCQVDSQVTMMFWYRQQPGQSLTLIATANQGSEATYESGFVIDKFPISRPNLTFSTLTVSNMSPEDSSIYLCSVAGPTYGYTFGSGTRLTVV.

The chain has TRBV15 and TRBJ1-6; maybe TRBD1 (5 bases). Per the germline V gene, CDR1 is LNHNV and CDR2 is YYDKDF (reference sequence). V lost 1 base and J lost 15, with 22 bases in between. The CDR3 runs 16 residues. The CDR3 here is CATSRGSGGQGFSLHF. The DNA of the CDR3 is TGTGCCACCAGCAGAGGGTCCGGAGGTCAGGGATTCAGCCTCCACTTT.

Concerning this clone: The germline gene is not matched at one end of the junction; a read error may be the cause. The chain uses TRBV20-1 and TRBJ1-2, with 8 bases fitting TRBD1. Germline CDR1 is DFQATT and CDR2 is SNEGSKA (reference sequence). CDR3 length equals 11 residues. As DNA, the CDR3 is TGCAGTGCTTTACTCGGACAGGGCTGGGCCTTC. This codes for CSALLGQGWAF.

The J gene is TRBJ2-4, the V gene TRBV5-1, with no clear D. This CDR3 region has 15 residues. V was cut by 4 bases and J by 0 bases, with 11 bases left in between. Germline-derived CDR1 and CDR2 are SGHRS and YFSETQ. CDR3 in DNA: TGCGCCAGCAGCCCCCAAATAGAAGCCAAAAACATTCAGTACTTC. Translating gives CASSPQIEAKNIQYF.

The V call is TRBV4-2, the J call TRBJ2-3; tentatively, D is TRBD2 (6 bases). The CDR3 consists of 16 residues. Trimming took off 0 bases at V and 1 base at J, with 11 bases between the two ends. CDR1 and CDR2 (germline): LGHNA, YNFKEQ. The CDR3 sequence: CASSQDISGRTDTQYF. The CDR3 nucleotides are TGTGCCAGCAGCCAAGATATTAGCGGACGCACAGATACGCAGTATTTT.

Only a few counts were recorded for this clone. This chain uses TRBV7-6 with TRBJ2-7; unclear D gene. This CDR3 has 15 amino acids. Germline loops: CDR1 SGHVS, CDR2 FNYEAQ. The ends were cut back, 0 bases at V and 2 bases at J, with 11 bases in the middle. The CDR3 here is CASSLAGEETYEQYF. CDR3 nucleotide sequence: TGTGCCAGCAGCTTAGCGGGTGAGGAGACCTACGAGCAGTACTTC.

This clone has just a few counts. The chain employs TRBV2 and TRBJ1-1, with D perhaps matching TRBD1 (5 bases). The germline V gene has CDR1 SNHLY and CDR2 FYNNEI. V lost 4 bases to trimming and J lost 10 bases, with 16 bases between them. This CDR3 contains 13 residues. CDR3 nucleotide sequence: TGTGCCAGCAGTGTTTCCCCACCGGGGGGAGCTTTCTTT. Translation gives CASSVSPPGGAFF.

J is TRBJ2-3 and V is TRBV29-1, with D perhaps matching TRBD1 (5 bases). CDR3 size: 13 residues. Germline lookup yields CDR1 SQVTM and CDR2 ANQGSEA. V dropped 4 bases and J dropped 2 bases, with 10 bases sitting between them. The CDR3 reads CSVGGALTDTQYF. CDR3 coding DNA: TGCAGCGTTGGTGGGGCCCTCACAGATACGCAGTATTTT.

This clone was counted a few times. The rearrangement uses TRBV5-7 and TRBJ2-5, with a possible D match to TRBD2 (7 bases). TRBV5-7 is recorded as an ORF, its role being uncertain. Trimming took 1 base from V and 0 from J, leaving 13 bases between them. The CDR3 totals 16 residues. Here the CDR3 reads CASSLCSGGHQETQYF. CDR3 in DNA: TGTGCCAGCAGCTTGTGTTCGGGGGGCCACCAAGAGACCCAGTACTTC.

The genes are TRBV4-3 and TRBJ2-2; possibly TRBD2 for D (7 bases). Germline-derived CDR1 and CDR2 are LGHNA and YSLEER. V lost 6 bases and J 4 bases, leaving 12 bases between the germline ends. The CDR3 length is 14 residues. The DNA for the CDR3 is TGCGCCAGCAGTCGGGGGGCGACCACCGGGGAGCTGTTTTTT. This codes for CASSRGATTGELFF.

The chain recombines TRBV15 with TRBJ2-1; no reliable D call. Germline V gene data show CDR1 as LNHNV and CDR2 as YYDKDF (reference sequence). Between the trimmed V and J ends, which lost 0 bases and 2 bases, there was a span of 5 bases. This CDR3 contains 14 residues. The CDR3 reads CATSRDRAYNEQFF. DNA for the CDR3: TGTGCCACCAGCAGAGATAGGGCCTACAATGAGCAGTTCTTC.

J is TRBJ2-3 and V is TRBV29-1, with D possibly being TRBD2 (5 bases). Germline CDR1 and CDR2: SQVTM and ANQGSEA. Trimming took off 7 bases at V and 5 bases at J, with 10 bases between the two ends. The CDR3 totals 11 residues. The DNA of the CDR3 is TGCAGCGCTTGGACTGGAGATACGCAGTATTTT. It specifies CSAWTGDTQYF.

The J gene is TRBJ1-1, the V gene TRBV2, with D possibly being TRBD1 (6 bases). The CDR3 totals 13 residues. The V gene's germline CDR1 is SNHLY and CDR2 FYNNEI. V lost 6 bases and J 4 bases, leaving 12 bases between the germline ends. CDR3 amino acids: CASRQGPSTEAFF. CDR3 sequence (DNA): TGTGCCAGCAGACAGGGTCCGAGCACTGAAGCTTTCTTT.

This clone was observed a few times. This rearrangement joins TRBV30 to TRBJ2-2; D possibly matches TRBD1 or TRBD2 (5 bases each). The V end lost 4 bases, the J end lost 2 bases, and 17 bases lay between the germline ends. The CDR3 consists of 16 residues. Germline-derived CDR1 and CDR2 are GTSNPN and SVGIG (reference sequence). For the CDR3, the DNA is TGTGCCTGGACCCGAGTAGTTGGGGGAAACACCGGGGAGCTGTTTTTT. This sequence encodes CAWTRVVGGNTGELFF.

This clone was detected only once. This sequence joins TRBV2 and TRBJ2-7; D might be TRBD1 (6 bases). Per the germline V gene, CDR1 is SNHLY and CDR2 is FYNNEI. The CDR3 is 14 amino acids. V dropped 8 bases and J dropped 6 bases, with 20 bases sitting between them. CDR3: CASRRGSPWAEQYF. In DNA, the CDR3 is TGTGCCAGCCGAAGGGGGTCCCCATGGGCCGAGCAGTACTTC.

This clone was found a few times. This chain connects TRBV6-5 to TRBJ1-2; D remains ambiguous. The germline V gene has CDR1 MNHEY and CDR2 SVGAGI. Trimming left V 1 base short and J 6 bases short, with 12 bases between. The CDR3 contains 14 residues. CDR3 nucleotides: TGTGCCAGCAGTTACTTAAACGGTGGGGATGGCTACACCTTC. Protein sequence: CASSYLNGGDGYTF.

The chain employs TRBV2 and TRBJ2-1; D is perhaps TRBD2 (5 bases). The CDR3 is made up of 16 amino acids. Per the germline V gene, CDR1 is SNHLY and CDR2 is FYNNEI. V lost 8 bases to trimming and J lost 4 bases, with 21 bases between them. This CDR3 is CASSTLKTGKYNEQFF. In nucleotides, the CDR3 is TGTGCCAGCTCAACCCTGAAGACGGGGAAATACAATGAGCAGTTCTTC.

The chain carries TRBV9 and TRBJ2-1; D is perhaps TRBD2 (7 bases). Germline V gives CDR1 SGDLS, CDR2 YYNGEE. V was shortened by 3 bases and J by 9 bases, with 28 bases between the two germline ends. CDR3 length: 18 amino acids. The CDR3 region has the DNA TGTGCCAGCAGCGCCCACTTCCCGGGGGGCCTGCTGGTAGCTGAGCAGTTCTTC. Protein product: CASSAHFPGGLLVAEQFF.

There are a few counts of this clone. As DNA, the CDR3 is TGCGCCAGCTCTGAACCGGGACAAAACGAAAAACTGTTTTTT. It yields the protein CASSEPGQNEKLFF. V and J are TRBV5-1 and TRBJ1-4; TRBD1 might be the D (6 bases). The CDR3 spans 14 residues. V lost 7 bases and J lost 8, with 18 bases in between. In germline, CDR1 is SGHRS, CDR2 YFSETQ.

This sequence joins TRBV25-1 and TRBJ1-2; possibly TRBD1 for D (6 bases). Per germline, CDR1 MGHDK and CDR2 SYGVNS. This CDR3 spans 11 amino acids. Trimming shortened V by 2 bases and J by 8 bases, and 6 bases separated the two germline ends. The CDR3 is CASSERGGYTF. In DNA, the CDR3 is TGTGCCAGCAGTGAAAGGGGGGGCTACACCTTC.

This chain's CDR3 is CAWSGERTSPLHF. In DNA form, the CDR3 reads TGTGCCTGGAGTGGAGAAAGGACTTCACCCCTCCACTTT. The rearrangement uses TRBV30 and TRBJ1-6; no definite D call. The CDR3 contains 13 residues. V was trimmed by 1 base and J by 9 bases, leaving 10 bases between them. CDR1 and CDR2 from the germline V gene are GTSNPN and SVGIG (reference sequence).